These 17 T cell receptor beta chains were sequenced from one sample in a study of blood T cells in healthy people across ages. It was with a sample-barcoded 5' primer and a J-beta primer mix that a second PCR of roughly 7 to 12 cycles was run. TCRdb passed the 5' RACE reads through MiXCR, listing each CDR3 protein once. Seen here are around 1.7 million distinct CDR3 sequences, roughly 27% observed once, and the top ten hold 7.7%. Sequencing was done on a sample of blood. The receptors were sampled from a woman aged 30 to 39 in good health.

This clonotype was observed at least ten times. The rearrangement uses TRBV9 and TRBJ2-1, with 14 nucleotides matching TRBD2. V lost 4 bases, J lost 6 bases, and 6 bases stayed unmatched. Germline V gives CDR1 SGDLS, CDR2 YYNGEE. CDR3 length: 16 residues. The CDR3, as DNA: TGTGCCAGCAGCCCACAGACTAGCGGGAGGGCCAATGAGCAGTTCTTC. Translation gives CASSPQTSGRANEQFF.

This clonotype appeared a single time. The V and J genes are TRBV11-2 and TRBJ2-5; 10 bases agree with TRBD1. V lost 6 bases, J lost 12 bases, and 16 bases stayed unmatched. The CDR3 contains 15 residues. The V gene's germline CDR1 is SGHAT and CDR2 FQNNGV. Written as DNA, the CDR3 is TGTGCCAGCAGATCACCGGGACAGGGGACCCACGAGGAGTACTTC. Translated: CASRSPGQGTHEEYF.

The table lists this clonotype with many counts. The V call is TRBV29-1, the J call TRBJ2-5; a weak D match, TRBD2 (5 bases). The CDR3 sequence is 15 residues long. Trimming took 0 bases from V and 4 from J, leaving 15 bases between them. CDR1 is SQVTM, CDR2 ANQGSEA, per germline. In nucleotides, the CDR3 is TGCAGCGTTGAAGATCGAAGGGAGACTCGAGAGACCCAGTACTTC. Protein: CSVEDRRETRETQYF.

The V gene is TRBV5-1, the J gene TRBJ2-3, with D perhaps TRBD1 or TRBD2 (6 bases each). Germline V lookup: CDR1 SGHRS, CDR2 YFSETQ. Deletions cut 6 bases from V and 3 bases from J, with 23 bases between. The CDR3 consists of 17 residues. The CDR3, as DNA: TGCGCCAGCAACATGCCCGCCTGGGGGGCGGGGACAGATACGCAGTATTTT. As protein: CASNMPAWGAGTDTQYF.

Ten or more counts support this clonotype. The rearrangement joins TRBV29-1 to TRBJ1-5, with no clear D. This CDR3 comprises 13 residues. The V end was cut by 6 bases, the J end by 0 bases, with 9 bases between. From germline, CDR1 is SQVTM and CDR2 ANQGSEA. Here the CDR3 DNA reads TGCAGCGTCGACCCGGTTAGCAATCAGCCCCAGCATTTT. Amino acids: CSVDPVSNQPQHF.

CDR3 DNA: TGCGCCAGCAGTCCCCAGGCGGGGAAAGAGACCCAGTACTTC. This translates into CASSPQAGKETQYF. The chain links TRBV5-1 to TRBJ2-5, with D perhaps matching TRBD2 (6 bases). The CDR3 runs to 14 residues. Trimming removed 5 bases at V and 3 bases at J, with 14 bases between. The germline gives CDR1 SGHRS, CDR2 YFSETQ.

The chain employs TRBV30 and TRBJ1-6; D call uncertain. The germline CDR1 and CDR2 sequences are GTSNPN and SVGIG (reference sequence). This CDR3 is built from 15 residues. Deletions cut 1 base from V and 5 bases from J, with 12 bases between. As DNA, the CDR3 is TGTGCCTGGAGTGGGGGAAATAGTGATAATTCACCCCTCCACTTT. This sequence encodes CAWSGGNSDNSPLHF.

The J gene is TRBJ2-3, the V gene TRBV20-1; TRBD2 matches at 8 bases. CDR3 length equals 14 residues. The V and J ends lost 4 bases and 2 bases, in that order; junction bases with no gene match: 5. Germline V gives CDR1 DFQATT, CDR2 SNEGSKA (reference sequence). The DNA for the CDR3 is TGCAGTGCTACCTTAGCGGGGCCCACAGATACGCAGTATTTT. It specifies CSATLAGPTDTQYF.

This rearrangement joins TRBV11-2 to TRBJ2-1; 7 nucleotides agree with TRBD1. The CDR3 is made up of 14 amino acids. Germline V gene lookup returns CDR1 SGHAT and CDR2 FQNNGV. V dropped 2 bases and J dropped 7; count of bases not matched to a gene: 5. The CDR3 bases are TGTGCCAGCAGCTTATTGGGGACAGAAAATGAGCAGTTCTTC. Its translation: CASSLLGTENEQFF.

The chain combines TRBV20-1 with TRBJ2-5; 14 positions agree with TRBD2. Germline V CDR1 and CDR2: DFQATT, SNEGSKA (reference sequence). Losses at the gene ends were 3 bases for V and 10 bases for J; bases not matched to a gene: 16. The CDR3 covers 17 residues. DNA of the CDR3: TGCAGTGCTAGTGCACACGGACTAGCGGGGGGCCCGAAGAACCAGTACTTC. It encodes CSASAHGLAGGPKNQYF.

In DNA, the CDR3 is TGTGCCAGCTCTACACCGGGACAGAACGAGCAGTACTTC. Its translation: CASSTPGQNEQYF. This sequence joins TRBV7-9 and TRBJ2-7; 7 positions agree with TRBD1. Germline CDR1 is SEHNR and CDR2 is FQNEAQ (reference sequence). The CDR3 has 13 amino acids. The V and J ends lost 8 bases and 5 bases, in that order; junction bases with no gene match: 9.

The chain's CDR3 is CASSLAGTGQQETQYF. The CDR3 DNA reads as TGTGCCAGCAGCTTAGCCGGGACAGGACAACAAGAGACCCAGTACTTC. The chain uses TRBV5-4 and TRBJ2-5; 8 bases agree with TRBD1. The CDR3 contains 16 residues. Germline values: CDR1 SGHNT, CDR2 YYREEE (reference sequence). The V segment lost 2 bases and the J segment 2 bases; nucleotides outside the gene matches: 8. Looking up the rest from reference TRBV5-4 and TRBJ2-5 gives the full variable domain: ETGVTQSPTHLIKTRGQQVTLRCSSQSGHNTVSWYQQALGQGPQFIFQYYREEENGRGNFPPRFSGLQFPNYSSELNVNALELDDSALYLCASSLAGTGQQETQYFGPGTRLLVL.

A word on this clonotype: At one end, the junction sequence differs from germline, possibly due to a read error. The chain couples TRBV20-1 to TRBJ2-3, with D hard to call. CDR3 length equals 14 residues. From germline, CDR1 is DFQATT and CDR2 SNEGSKA (reference sequence). CDR3 in DNA: TGCAGTGCTAGGTGGTCGATCGTCACAGATATGCAGTATTTT. Its translation is CSARWSIVTDMQYF.

A few counts support this clonotype. The V call is TRBV7-2, the J call TRBJ1-6; possible D gene TRBD1, 6 bases. Germline assignment: CDR1 SGHTA and CDR2 FQGNSA. V lost 1 base, J lost 7 bases, and 11 bases lay in between. The CDR3 is made up of 15 amino acids. The chain's CDR3 is CASSLDGTTNSPLHF. CDR3 sequence (DNA): TGTGCCAGCAGCTTAGATGGGACAACGAATTCACCCCTCCACTTT.

This chain connects TRBV6-1 to TRBJ1-5; 7 bases line up with TRBD1. There are 15 residues in the CDR3. The V gene end was trimmed by 1 base and the J gene end by 2 bases; junction bases not matched to a gene: 2. Germline values: CDR1 MNHNS, CDR2 SASEGT. The CDR3 region is CASSEEGAGNQPQHF. Written as DNA, the CDR3 is TGTGCCAGCAGTGAAGAGGGGGCTGGCAATCAGCCCCAGCATTTT.

This clonotype was counted only a few times. J is TRBJ1-2 and V is TRBV6-1, with D uncertain. Trimming took off 3 bases at V and 0 bases at J, with 11 bases between the two ends. This CDR3 spans 15 amino acids. The germline V gene has CDR1 MNHNS and CDR2 SASEGT. CDR3 in amino acids: CASSEAPGANYGYTF. CDR3 coding DNA: TGTGCCAGCAGTGAGGCCCCAGGAGCTAACTATGGCTACACCTTC.

This rearrangement joins TRBV20-1 to TRBJ1-3; perhaps TRBD1 as D (5 bases). The CDR3 covers 14 residues. Germline V gene lookup returns CDR1 DFQATT and CDR2 SNEGSKA (reference sequence). Trimming stripped 6 bases from V and 0 bases from J, with 12 bases between. The CDR3 reads CSARLRVSGNTIYF. As DNA, the CDR3 is TGCAGTGCAAGGCTCAGGGTCTCTGGAAACACCATATATTTT.